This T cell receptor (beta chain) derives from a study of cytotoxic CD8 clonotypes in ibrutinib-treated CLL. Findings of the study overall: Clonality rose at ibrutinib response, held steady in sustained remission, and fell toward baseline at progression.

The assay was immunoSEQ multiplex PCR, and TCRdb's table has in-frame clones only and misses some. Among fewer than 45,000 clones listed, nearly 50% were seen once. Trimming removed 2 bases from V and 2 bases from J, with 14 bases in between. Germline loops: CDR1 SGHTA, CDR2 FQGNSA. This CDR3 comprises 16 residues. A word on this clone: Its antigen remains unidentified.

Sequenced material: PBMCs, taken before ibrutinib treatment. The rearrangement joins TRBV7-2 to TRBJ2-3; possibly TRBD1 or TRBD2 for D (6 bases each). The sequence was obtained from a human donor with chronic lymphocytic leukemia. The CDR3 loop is CASSLTGARFTDTQYF. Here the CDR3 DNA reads TGTGCCAGCAGCTTAACGGGGGCTCGTTTCACAGATACGCAGTATTTT. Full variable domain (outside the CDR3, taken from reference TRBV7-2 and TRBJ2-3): GAGVSQSPSNKVTEKGKDVELRCDPISGHTALYWYRQSLGQGLEFLIYFQGNSAPDKSGLPSDRFSAERTGGSVSTLTIQRTQQEDSAVYLCASSLTGARFTDTQYFGPGTRLTVL.